The 22 T cell receptor beta chains in this list originate from one sample, sequenced in a study of T cells in Graves' hyperthyroidism and ophthalmopathy (dated by TCRdb to between 2019 and 2020). Library preparation used multiplex PCR. For sequencing, an Illumina HiSeq 2000 was employed. Amplification of TCR beta CDR3 regions was carried out from RNA transcripts. The first round of RT-PCR for the TCR CDR3 was performed with the HTBI primer set and the Qiagen OneStep RT-PCR kit. Using fastp trimming at Q25 and MiXCR clonotype assembly, TCRdb reanalyzed the public sequencing data and kept in-frame beta chains. One record per CDR3 amino acid sequence lists the most common genes and DNA. For this sample there are around 600,000 distinct CDR3 sequences; more than 12% appear just once. In total, the top ten clones hold approximately 12% of the sample. Material: blood. The receptors were gathered from a woman aged 45-60 years with Graves' ophthalmopathy.

This clonotype was counted a few times. As DNA, the CDR3 is TGTGCCAGCAGCTTAGGGGGACTGATCTCGAACACTGAAGCTTTCTTT. This gives the protein CASSLGGLISNTEAFF. The V and J genes are TRBV7-2 and TRBJ1-1; possible D gene TRBD1, 5 bases. V was cut by 1 base and J by 1 base, with 13 bases left in between. CDR3 length equals 16 residues. Germline V gene lookup returns CDR1 SGHTA and CDR2 FQGNSA.

This clonotype was counted at least ten times. J is TRBJ1-1 and V is TRBV11-2; D gene ambiguous. The CDR3 has 16 amino acids. Trimming pared 1 base from V and 0 bases from J, leaving 12 bases between. Germline CDR1 and CDR2: SGHAT and FQNNGV. The CDR3 spells CASSLVRDYLNTEAFF. CDR3 nucleotides: TGTGCCAGCAGCTTAGTGAGGGATTATCTGAACACTGAAGCTTTCTTT.

Only a few counts were recorded for this clonotype. The chain recombines TRBV29-1 with TRBJ2-2; D gene unclear. This CDR3 is built from 14 residues. The V gene's germline CDR1 is SQVTM and CDR2 ANQGSEA. V was clipped by 4 bases and J by 3 bases, with 12 bases between them. In DNA, the CDR3 is TGCAGCGTTGCAGGAAGGATCGACACCGGGGAGCTGTTTTTT. This gives the protein CSVAGRIDTGELFF.

The sample holds many counts of this clonotype. The genes are TRBV7-9 and TRBJ1-1, with D maybe TRBD1 (5 bases). V lost 5 bases and J 3 bases, leaving 28 bases between the germline ends. CDR3 length: 19 amino acids. From germline, CDR1 is SEHNR and CDR2 FQNEAQ (reference sequence). In DNA form, the CDR3 reads TGTGCCAGCAGCCGTGTCATCTTCACCCGGGACCTGATAGACACTGAAGCTTTCTTT. This translates into CASSRVIFTRDLIDTEAFF.

There are a few counts of this clonotype. The chain combines TRBV20-1 with TRBJ1-2; TRBD1 matches 7 bases. CDR1 DFQATT and CDR2 SNEGSKA come from the germline V gene (reference sequence). V was pared by 6 bases and J by 2 bases, with 9 bases of the junction left unmatched. This CDR3 has 14 amino acids. The CDR3 loop reads CSANPGQTNYGYTF. The CDR3 region has the DNA TGCAGTGCCAACCCGGGACAGACGAACTATGGCTACACCTTC.

This clonotype was found many times. The chain links TRBV11-2 to TRBJ2-7; the match to TRBD1 covers 9 bases. The CDR3 totals 14 residues. J lost 3 bases, V lost 5 bases, and 5 bases had no gene match. Germline V gene data show CDR1 as SGHAT and CDR2 as FQNNGV. The CDR3 protein is CASSGGTGLYEQYF. DNA of the CDR3: TGTGCCAGCAGCGGGGGGACAGGGCTCTACGAGCAGTACTTC.

This clonotype was counted many times. CDR3 residues: CATSPQRVAYEQYF. CDR3 nucleotide sequence: TGTGCCACCAGCCCGCAGCGGGTAGCTTACGAGCAGTACTTC. The rearrangement joins TRBV15 to TRBJ2-7, with a possible D match to TRBD2 (6 bases). The V gene's germline CDR1 is LNHNV and CDR2 YYDKDF (reference sequence). V was pared by 5 bases and J by 4 bases, with 15 bases between. CDR3 length: 14 amino acids.

This clonotype appeared many times. The V and J genes are TRBV3-1 and TRBJ1-5; no definite D call. CDR1 and CDR2 (germline): LGHDT, YNNKEL (reference sequence). The CDR3 runs to 18 residues. Trimming pared 0 bases from V and 0 bases from J, leaving 15 bases between. The CDR3 region is CASSQDKGGPFSNQPQHF. CDR3 coding DNA: TGTGCCAGCAGCCAAGATAAAGGAGGGCCTTTTAGCAATCAGCCCCAGCATTTT.

Only a few counts were recorded for this clonotype. The chain has TRBV29-1 and TRBJ1-2; 9 bases line up with TRBD1. Germline CDR1 reads SQVTM; CDR2 reads ANQGSEA. The length of the CDR3 is 18 residues. With 0 bases clipped from V and 1 base from J, the junction kept 12 bases outside the gene matches. CDR3 DNA sequence: TGCAGCGTTGAAGATTATGGGACAGGGTCCTCGCTTAACTATGGCTACACCTTC. This sequence encodes CSVEDYGTGSSLNYGYTF.

This clonotype has ten or more counts. The V gene is TRBV9, the J gene TRBJ2-1; the match to TRBD2 covers 7 bases. The V segment lost 0 bases and the J segment 6 bases; nucleotides outside the gene matches: 6. The CDR3 has 15 residues. CDR1 is SGDLS and CDR2 is YYNGEE in the germline V gene. CDR3 residues: CASSVESSGTNEQFF. The DNA for the CDR3 is TGTGCCAGCAGCGTAGAATCAAGCGGGACCAATGAGCAGTTCTTC. The whole variable domain, remainder taken from reference TRBV9 and TRBJ2-1, is DSGVTQTPKHLITATGQRVTLRCSPRSGDLSVYWYQQSLDQGLQFLIQYYNGEERAKGNILERFSAQQFPDLHSELNLSSLELGDSALYFCASSVESSGTNEQFFGPGTRLTVL.

This clonotype was counted at least ten times. The V gene is TRBV6-2 or TRBV6-3, the J gene TRBJ2-7; D ambiguous. This CDR3 has 16 residues. Germline assignment: CDR1 MNHEY and CDR2 SVGEGT. Deletions cut 0 bases from V and 0 bases from J, with 12 bases between. CDR3 DNA: TGTGCCAGCAGTTACTCCCCGTTGAGCAGCTCCTACGAGCAGTACTTC. The encoded protein is CASSYSPLSSSYEQYF.

This clonotype was observed many times. This chain uses TRBV12-3 or TRBV12-4 with TRBJ2-7; D is possibly TRBD2 (6 bases). The CDR3 length is 13 residues. The V end lost 1 base, the J end lost 4 bases, and 8 bases lay between the germline ends. In nucleotides, the CDR3 is TGTGCCAGCAGTTTAGTGGGGAGGTACGAGCAGTACTTC. Translated, it gives CASSLVGRYEQYF.

The sample holds many counts of this clonotype. This chain joins TRBV7-8 and TRBJ1-5, with D possibly TRBD1 on 5 matching bases. CDR3 size: 15 residues. V lost 0 bases, J lost 5 bases, and 11 bases lay in between. Per germline, CDR1 SGHVS and CDR2 FQNEAQ. In DNA, the CDR3 is TGTGCCAGCAGCTTAGCGCGGACGGGGGATCAGCCCCAGCATTTT. Translation: CASSLARTGDQPQHF.

Worth noting for this clonotype: A single base separates this from a much larger clone, so it may be a read error. CDR3 in amino acids: CATSNFPGTGGTDTQYF. As DNA, the CDR3 is TGTGCCACCAGTAATTTCCCCGGGACAGGGGGCACAGATACGCAGTATTTT. This rearrangement joins TRBV24-1 to TRBJ2-3, with TRBD1 identical over 10 bases. The germline V gene encodes CDR1 KGHDR and CDR2 SFDVKD. The CDR3 runs 17 residues.

The table lists this clonotype with many counts. The chain joins TRBV11-3 to TRBJ2-7; D possibly corresponds to TRBD2 (7 bases). The germline CDR1 and CDR2 sequences are SGHNT and YENEEA. With 6 bases removed from V and 3 bases from J, the gap between germline ends came to 30 bases. The CDR3 has 19 amino acids. Here the CDR3 DNA reads TGTGCCAGCAGTCAGGGGAGGATAGCGGGTCCTTCGGCGGTCTACGAGCAGTACTTC. It translates to CASSQGRIAGPSAVYEQYF.

As concerns this clonotype: Since a much larger clone is just one base distant, this may be a read error. V and J are TRBV7-3 and TRBJ2-1, with D possibly matching TRBD2 (6 bases). This CDR3 has 16 residues. Germline CDR1 is SGHTA and CDR2 is FQGTGA. Trimming took 7 bases from V and 1 from J, leaving 17 bases between them. The CDR3 spells CASNSRGGTSYNEQFF. As DNA, the CDR3 is TGTGCCAGCAACTCGCGCGGCGGGACTTCCTACAATGAGCAGTTCTTC.

This clonotype was detected ten times or more. The chain has TRBV30 and TRBJ2-1; the D is unclear. The CDR3 is 13 amino acids. Deletions cut 2 bases from V and 2 bases from J, with 7 bases between. CDR1 is GTSNPN, CDR2 SVGIG, per germline (reference sequence). Written as DNA, the CDR3 is TGTGCCTGGAGTTCCCTAGCCTACAATGAGCAGTTCTTC. It yields the protein CAWSSLAYNEQFF.

This clonotype came up many times. The CDR3, as DNA: TGTGCCAGCAGGACAGGGGAGTACCAAGAGACCCAGTACTTC. Amino acids: CASRTGEYQETQYF. The V call is TRBV6-1, the J call TRBJ2-5; 8 bases align to TRBD1. From germline, CDR1 is MNHNS and CDR2 SASEGT. The CDR3 spans 14 residues. J lost 0 bases, V lost 6 bases, and 3 bases had no gene match.

This clonotype has a handful of counts. The DNA of the CDR3 is TGCGCCAGCAGGGACACAGATACGCAGTATTTT. As protein: CASRDTDTQYF. The chain links TRBV5-1 to TRBJ2-3; no clear D. The length of the CDR3 is 11 residues. The germline V and J ends were trimmed by 5 bases and 2 bases, with 3 bases remaining between them. CDR1 SGHRS and CDR2 YFSETQ come from the germline V gene.

The chain combines TRBV6-5 with TRBJ1-2, with D possibly TRBD1 on 5 matching bases. The V end lost 2 bases, the J end lost 6 bases, and 19 bases lay between the germline ends. The CDR3 length is 16 residues. Germline assignment: CDR1 MNHEY and CDR2 SVGAGI. CDR3 residues: CASSYLGAQGAHGYTF. DNA of the CDR3: TGTGCCAGCAGTTACCTAGGTGCCCAGGGAGCTCATGGCTACACCTTC.

This clonotype was observed a few times. The chain is built from TRBV4-3 and TRBJ2-1, with D possibly TRBD1 on 6 matching bases. CDR1 is LGHNA and CDR2 is YSLEER in the germline V gene. CDR3 length: 16 residues. V lost 0 bases to trimming and J lost 7 bases, with 16 bases between them. The CDR3 region is CASSQEGGVGKNEQFF. CDR3 nucleotides: TGCGCCAGCAGCCAAGAAGGGGGAGTAGGGAAGAATGAGCAGTTCTTC.

This rearrangement joins TRBV6-2 or TRBV6-3 to TRBJ2-1, with 15 bases matching TRBD2. From germline, CDR1 is MNHEY and CDR2 SVGEGT. The CDR3 contains 19 residues. V gave up 6 bases and J gave up 1 base; unmatched junction bases: 10. The CDR3 is CASRAPGTSGRRSYNEQFF. CDR3 sequence (DNA): TGTGCCAGCAGGGCTCCCGGGACTAGCGGGAGGCGGTCCTACAATGAGCAGTTCTTC.